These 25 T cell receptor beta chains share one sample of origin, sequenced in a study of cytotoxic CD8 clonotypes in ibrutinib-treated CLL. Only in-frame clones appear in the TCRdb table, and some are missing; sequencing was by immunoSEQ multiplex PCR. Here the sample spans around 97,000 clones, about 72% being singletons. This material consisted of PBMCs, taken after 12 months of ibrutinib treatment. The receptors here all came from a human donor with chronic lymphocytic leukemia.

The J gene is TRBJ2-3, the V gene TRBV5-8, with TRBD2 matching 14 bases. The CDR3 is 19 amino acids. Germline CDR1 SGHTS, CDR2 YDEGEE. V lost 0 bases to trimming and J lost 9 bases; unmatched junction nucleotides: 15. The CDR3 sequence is CASSLAGTGTSGGRYTQYF. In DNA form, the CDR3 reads TGTGCCAGCAGCTTGGCGGGGACCGGGACTAGCGGGGGTCGTTACACGCAGTATTTT.

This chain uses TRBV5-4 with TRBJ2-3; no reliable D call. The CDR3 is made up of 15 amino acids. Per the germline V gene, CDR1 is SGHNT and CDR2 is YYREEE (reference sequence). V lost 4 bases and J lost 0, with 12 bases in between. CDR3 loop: CASSTQAGSTDTQYF. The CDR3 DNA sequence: TGTGCCAGCAGCACCCAAGCCGGAAGCACAGATACGCAGTATTTT.

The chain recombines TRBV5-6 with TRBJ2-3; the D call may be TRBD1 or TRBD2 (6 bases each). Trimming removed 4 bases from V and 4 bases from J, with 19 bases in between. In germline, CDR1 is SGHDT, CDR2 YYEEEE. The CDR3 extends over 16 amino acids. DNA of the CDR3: TGTGCCAGCAGCCGATTCGGAGGGGGGACGCCAGATACGCAGTATTTT. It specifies CASSRFGGGTPDTQYF.

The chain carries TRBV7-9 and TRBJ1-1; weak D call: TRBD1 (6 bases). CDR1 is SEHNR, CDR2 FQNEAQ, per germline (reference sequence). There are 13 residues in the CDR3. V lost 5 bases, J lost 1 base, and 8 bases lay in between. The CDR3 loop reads CASSEQGNTEAFF. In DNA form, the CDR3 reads TGTGCCAGCAGCGAACAGGGGAACACTGAAGCTTTCTTT.

This chain's CDR3 is CASSADSSGNTIYF. The CDR3 nucleotides are TGTGCCAGCAGTGCGGACAGCTCTGGAAACACCATATATTTT. The chain carries TRBV2 and TRBJ1-3, with a possible D match to TRBD1 (6 bases). Trimming took 4 bases from V and 0 from J, leaving 7 bases between them. The CDR3 loop spans 14 amino acids. Germline V CDR1 and CDR2: SNHLY, FYNNEI.

The CDR3 protein is CASTRGRTGVSEAFF. In nucleotides, the CDR3 is TGTGCCAGTACCCGAGGGAGGACAGGGGTTTCTGAAGCTTTCTTT. The chain joins TRBV19 to TRBJ1-1, with 9 positions matching TRBD1. Germline CDR1 reads LNHDA; CDR2 reads SQIVND (reference sequence). Germline trimming cut 7 bases from V and 6 bases from J; bases unmatched to any gene: 12. CDR3 length equals 15 residues. Full variable domain (missing parts from reference TRBV19 and TRBJ1-1): DGGITQSPKYLFRKEGQNVTLSCEQNLNHDAMYWYRQDPGQGLRLIYYSQIVNDFQKGDIAEGYSVSREKKESFPLTVTSAQKNPTAFYLCASTRGRTGVSEAFFGQGTRLTVV.

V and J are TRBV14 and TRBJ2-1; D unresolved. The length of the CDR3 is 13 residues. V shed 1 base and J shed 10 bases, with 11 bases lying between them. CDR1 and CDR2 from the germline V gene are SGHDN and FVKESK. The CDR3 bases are TGTGCCAGCAGCCAAGGGCCCCTAACAGAGCAGTTCTTC. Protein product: CASSQGPLTEQFF.

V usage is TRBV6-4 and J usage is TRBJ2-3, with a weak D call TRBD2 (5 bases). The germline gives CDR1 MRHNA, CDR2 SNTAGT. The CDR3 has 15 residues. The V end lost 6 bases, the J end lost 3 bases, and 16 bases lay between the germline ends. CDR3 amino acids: CASREGPRGTDTQYF. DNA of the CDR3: TGTGCCAGCAGAGAGGGCCCCCGAGGAACAGATACGCAGTATTTT.

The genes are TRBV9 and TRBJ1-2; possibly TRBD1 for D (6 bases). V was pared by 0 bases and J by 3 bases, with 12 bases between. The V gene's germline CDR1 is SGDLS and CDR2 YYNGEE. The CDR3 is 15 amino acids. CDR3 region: CASSVEEGGDYGYTF. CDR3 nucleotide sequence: TGTGCCAGCAGCGTAGAAGAGGGGGGAGACTATGGCTACACCTTC.

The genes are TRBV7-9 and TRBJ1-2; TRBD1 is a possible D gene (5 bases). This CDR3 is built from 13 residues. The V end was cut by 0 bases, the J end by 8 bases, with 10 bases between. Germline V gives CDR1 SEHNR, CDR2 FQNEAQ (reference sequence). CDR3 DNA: TGTGCCAGCAGCTTAGCAGGGGAGGTAGGCTACACCTTC. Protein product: CASSLAGEVGYTF. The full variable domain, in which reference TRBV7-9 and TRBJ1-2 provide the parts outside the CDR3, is DTGVSQNPRHKITKRGQNVTFRCDPISEHNRLYWYRQTLGQGPEFLTYFQNEAQLEKSRLLSDRFSAERPKGSFSTLEIQRTEQGDSAMYLCASSLAGEVGYTFGSGTRLTVV.

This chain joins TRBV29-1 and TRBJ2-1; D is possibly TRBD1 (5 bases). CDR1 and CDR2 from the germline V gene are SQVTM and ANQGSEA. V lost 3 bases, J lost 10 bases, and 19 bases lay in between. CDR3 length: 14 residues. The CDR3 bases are TGCAGCGTTGAGGGCAGGGCCCGGTTGCGGGAGCAGTTCTTC. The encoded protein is CSVEGRARLREQFF.

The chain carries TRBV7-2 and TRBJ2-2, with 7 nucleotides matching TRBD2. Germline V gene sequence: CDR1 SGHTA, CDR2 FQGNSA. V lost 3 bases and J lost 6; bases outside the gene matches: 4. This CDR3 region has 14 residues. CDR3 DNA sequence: TGTGCCAGCAGCTTGGTAGCGGGTCCCGGGGAGCTGTTTTTT. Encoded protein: CASSLVAGPGELFF. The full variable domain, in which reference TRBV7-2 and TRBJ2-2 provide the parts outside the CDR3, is GAGVSQSPSNKVTEKGKDVELRCDPISGHTALYWYRQSLGQGLEFLIYFQGNSAPDKSGLPSDRFSAERTGGSVSTLTIQRTQQEDSAVYLCASSLVAGPGELFFGEGSRLTVL.

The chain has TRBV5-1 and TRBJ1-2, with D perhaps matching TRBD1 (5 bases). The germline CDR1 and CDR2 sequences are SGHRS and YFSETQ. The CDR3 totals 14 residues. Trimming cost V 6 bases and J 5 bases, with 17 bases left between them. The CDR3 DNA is TGCGCCAGCACCCCCGGGGGGTCAGTGTATGGCTACACCTTC. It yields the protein CASTPGGSVYGYTF.

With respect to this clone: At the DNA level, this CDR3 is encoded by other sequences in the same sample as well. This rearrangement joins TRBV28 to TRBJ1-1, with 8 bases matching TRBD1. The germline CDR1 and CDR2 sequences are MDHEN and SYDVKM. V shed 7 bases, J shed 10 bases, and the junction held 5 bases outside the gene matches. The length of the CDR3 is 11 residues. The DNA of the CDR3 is TGTGCCAGCACCTCTGACAGGGGAGCTTTCTTT. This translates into CASTSDRGAFF.

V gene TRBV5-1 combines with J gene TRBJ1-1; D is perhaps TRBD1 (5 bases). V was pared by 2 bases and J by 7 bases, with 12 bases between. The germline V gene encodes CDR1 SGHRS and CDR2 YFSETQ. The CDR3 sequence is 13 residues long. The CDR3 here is CASSFQGSNEAFF. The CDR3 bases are TGCGCCAGCAGCTTTCAGGGATCTAATGAAGCTTTCTTT.

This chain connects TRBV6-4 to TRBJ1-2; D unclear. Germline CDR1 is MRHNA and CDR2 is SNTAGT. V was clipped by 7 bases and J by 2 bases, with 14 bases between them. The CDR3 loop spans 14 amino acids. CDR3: CASKVQSGNYGYTF. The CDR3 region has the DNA TGTGCCAGCAAGGTACAGTCGGGGAACTATGGCTACACCTTC.

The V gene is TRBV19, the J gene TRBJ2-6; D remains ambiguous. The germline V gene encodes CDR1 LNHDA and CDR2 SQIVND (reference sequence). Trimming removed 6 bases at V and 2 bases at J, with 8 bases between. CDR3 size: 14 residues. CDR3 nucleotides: TGTGCCAGTAGAGCCCCGGCTGGGGCCAACGTCCTGACTTTC. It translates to CASRAPAGANVLTF.

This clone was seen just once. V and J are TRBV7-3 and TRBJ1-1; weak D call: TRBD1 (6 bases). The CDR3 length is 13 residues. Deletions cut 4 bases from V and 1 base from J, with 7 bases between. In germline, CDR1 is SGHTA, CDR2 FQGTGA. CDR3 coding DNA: TGTGCCAGCAGCTCGGACAGGAACACTGAAGCTTTCTTT. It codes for CASSSDRNTEAFF.

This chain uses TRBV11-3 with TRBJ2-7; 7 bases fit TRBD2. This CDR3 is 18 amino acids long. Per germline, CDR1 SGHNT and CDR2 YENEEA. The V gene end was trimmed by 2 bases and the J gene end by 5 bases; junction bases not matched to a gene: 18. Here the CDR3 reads CASSLKALQGGSFHEQYF. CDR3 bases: TGTGCCAGCAGCTTAAAGGCCCTCCAGGGAGGGTCTTTCCACGAGCAGTACTTC.

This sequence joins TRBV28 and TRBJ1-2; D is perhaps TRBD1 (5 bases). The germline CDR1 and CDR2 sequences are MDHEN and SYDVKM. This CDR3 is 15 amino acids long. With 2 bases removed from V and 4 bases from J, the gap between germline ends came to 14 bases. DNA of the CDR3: TGTGCCAGCAGTTTAGAATCAGGGAGCCTCTATGGCTACACCTTC. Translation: CASSLESGSLYGYTF.

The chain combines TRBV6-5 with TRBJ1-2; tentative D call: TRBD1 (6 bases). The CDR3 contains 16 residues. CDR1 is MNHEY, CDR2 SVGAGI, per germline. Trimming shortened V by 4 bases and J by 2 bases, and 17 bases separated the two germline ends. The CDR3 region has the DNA TGTGCCAGCAGTTCCCCAACCAGTACAGGGAACTATGGCTACACCTTC. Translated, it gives CASSSPTSTGNYGYTF.

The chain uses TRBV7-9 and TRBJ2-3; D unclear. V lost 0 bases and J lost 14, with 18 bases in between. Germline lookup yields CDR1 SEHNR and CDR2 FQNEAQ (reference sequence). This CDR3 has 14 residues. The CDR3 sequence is CASSLARPHWSAYF. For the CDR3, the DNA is TGTGCCAGCAGCTTAGCGCGACCCCACTGGAGCGCGTATTTT.

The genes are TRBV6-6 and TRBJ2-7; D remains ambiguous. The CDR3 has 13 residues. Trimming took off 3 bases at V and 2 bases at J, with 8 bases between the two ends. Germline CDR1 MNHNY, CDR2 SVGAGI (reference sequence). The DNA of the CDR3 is TGTGCCAGCAGTTATTGGAAAACCTACGAGCAGTACTTC. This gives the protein CASSYWKTYEQYF.

The CDR3 sequence is CASSFQRGNTEAFF. The DNA of the CDR3 is TGTGCCAGCAGTTTTCAGAGGGGTAACACTGAAGCTTTCTTT. The chain employs TRBV6-1 and TRBJ1-1; weak D call: TRBD1 (5 bases). V was clipped by 5 bases and J by 2 bases, with 12 bases between them. This CDR3 spans 14 amino acids. CDR1 is MNHNS, CDR2 SASEGT, per germline.

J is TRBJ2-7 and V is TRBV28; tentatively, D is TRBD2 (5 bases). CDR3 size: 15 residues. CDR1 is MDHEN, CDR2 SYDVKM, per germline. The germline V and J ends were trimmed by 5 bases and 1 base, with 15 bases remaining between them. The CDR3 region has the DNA TGTGCCAGCAGTATCTCAAGAACTAGATCCTACGAGCAGTACTTC. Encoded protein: CASSISRTRSYEQYF.